The sequence of this TCR beta chain was determined in a study of radiation and T cells in renal cell carcinoma. TCRdb's table, derived via immunoSEQ multiplex PCR, lists solely in-frame clones and lacks some. The sample yields some 150,000 clones, 83% seen once. Noted time point: baseline pretreatment blood. Documented treatment: 15 Gy SBRT to primary tumor, nephrectomy 4 weeks later. After SBRT, blood was collected at 2 and 4 weeks, plus baseline. This clone was recorded a few times. Trimming took off 7 bases at V and 0 bases at J, with 13 bases between the two ends. Germline lookup yields CDR1 LNHDA and CDR2 SQIVND (reference sequence). The CDR3 contains 16 residues.

The TCR was taken from a woman aged 45-65 years with renal cell carcinoma. This sequence joins TRBV19 and TRBJ2-6; D is possibly TRBD1 (6 bases). The sequenced sample was blood, obtained from a patient whose treatment included radiotherapy and nephrectomy. The CDR3 loop reads CASTRTAISGANVLTF. For the CDR3, the DNA is TGTGCCAGTACCCGGACAGCTATCTCTGGGGCCAACGTCCTGACTTTC. The entire variable domain, with the rest obtained from reference TRBV19 and TRBJ2-6, is as follows: DGGITQSPKYLFRKEGQNVTLSCEQNLNHDAMYWYRQDPGQGLRLIYYSQIVNDFQKGDIAEGYSVSREKKESFPLTVTSAQKNPTAFYLCASTRTAISGANVLTFGAGSRLTVL.